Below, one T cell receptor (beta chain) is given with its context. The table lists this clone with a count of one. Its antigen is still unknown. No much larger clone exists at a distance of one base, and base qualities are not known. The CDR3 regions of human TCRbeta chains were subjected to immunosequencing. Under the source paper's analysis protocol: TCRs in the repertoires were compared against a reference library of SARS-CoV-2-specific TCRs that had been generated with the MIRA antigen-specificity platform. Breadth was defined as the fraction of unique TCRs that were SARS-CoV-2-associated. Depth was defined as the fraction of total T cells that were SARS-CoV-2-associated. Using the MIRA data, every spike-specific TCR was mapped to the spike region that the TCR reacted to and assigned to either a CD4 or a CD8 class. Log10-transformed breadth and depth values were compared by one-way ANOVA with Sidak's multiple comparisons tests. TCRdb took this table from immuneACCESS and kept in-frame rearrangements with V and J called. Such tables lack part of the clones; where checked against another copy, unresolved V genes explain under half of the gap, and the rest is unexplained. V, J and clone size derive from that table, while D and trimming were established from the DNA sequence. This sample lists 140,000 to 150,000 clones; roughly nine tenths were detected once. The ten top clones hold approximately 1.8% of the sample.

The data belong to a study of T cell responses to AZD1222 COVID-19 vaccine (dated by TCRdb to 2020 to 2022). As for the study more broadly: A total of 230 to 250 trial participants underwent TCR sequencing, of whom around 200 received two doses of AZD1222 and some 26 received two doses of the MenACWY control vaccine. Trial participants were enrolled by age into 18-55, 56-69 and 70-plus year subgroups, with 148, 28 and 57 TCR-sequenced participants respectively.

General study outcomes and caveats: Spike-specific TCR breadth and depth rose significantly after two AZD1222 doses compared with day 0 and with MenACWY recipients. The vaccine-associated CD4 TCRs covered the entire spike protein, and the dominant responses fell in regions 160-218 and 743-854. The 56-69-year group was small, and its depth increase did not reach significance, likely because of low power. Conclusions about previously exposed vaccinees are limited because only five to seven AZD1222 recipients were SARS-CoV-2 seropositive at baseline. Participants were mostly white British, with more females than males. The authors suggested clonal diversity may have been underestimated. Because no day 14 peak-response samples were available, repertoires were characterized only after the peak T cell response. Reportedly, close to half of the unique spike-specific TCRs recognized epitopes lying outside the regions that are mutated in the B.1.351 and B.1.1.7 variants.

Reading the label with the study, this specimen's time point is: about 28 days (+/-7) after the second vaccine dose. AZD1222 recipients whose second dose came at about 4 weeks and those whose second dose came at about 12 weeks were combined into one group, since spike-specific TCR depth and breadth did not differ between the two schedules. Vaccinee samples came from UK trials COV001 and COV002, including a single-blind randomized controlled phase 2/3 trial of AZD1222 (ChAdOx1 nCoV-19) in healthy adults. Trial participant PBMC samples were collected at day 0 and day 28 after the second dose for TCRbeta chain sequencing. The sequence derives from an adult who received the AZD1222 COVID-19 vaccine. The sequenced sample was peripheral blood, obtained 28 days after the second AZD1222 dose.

The DNA reads TGTGCCAGCAGCCAAGGGGAGGCGCATTCACCCCTCCACTTT. Translated, it gives CASSQGEAHSPLHF. This sequence uses TRBV3-1 (or the pseudogene TRBV3-2) and TRBJ1-6; the D gene assignment is ambiguous. V was cut back by 1 base and J by 8 bases, leaving a gap of 9 bases between them. The cysteine opens and the phenylalanine closes a CDR3 of 14 amino acids. Just CDR3 DNA is preserved here, 42 bases in frame from base 1. CDR1 and CDR2 (LGHDT, YNNKEL) derive from the germline V gene (reference sequence).